One and the same sample provided the 28 T cell receptor beta chains below, sequenced in a study of OX40 agonist ivuxolimab in advanced cancers. Generated by immunoSEQ multiplex PCR, the TCRdb table keeps only in-frame clones and is missing some. This repertoire shows tens of thousands of clones, 90% to 95% found once; its top ten account for around 19%. Specimen: CD4+ or CD8+ T cells sorted from blood, collected in a trial of the OX40 agonist ivuxolimab. The receptors come from an adult with an advanced solid tumor such as melanoma, head and neck, liver or kidney cancer.

The chain uses TRBV30 and TRBJ1-2; 10 bases are shared with TRBD1. The length of the CDR3 is 16 residues. V trimming: 3 bases; J trimming: 4 bases; junction bases outside the gene matches: 11. Germline CDR1 GTSNPN, CDR2 SVGIG (reference sequence). Here the CDR3 reads CAWSEDDRGQIYGYTF. Written as DNA, the CDR3 is TGTGCCTGGAGCGAAGATGACAGGGGGCAGATCTATGGCTACACCTTC.

The chain joins TRBV19 to TRBJ1-1, with D unresolved. Germline V gives CDR1 LNHDA, CDR2 SQIVND (reference sequence). V lost 4 bases to trimming and J lost 1 base, with 10 bases between them. CDR3 length: 14 residues. DNA for the CDR3: TGTGCCAGTAGTAAGGACGGAACGAACACTGAAGCTTTCTTT. It encodes CASSKDGTNTEAFF. Together with reference TRBV19 and TRBJ1-1, the CDR3 gives the full variable domain: DGGITQSPKYLFRKEGQNVTLSCEQNLNHDAMYWYRQDPGQGLRLIYYSQIVNDFQKGDIAEGYSVSREKKESFPLTVTSAQKNPTAFYLCASSKDGTNTEAFFGQGTRLTVV.

The chain has TRBV4-3 and TRBJ2-7, with 10 bases matching TRBD2. CDR1 and CDR2 (germline): LGHNA, YSLEER. J gave up 2 bases and V 1 base, and 2 bases lay outside the gene matches. The CDR3 has 15 amino acids. DNA of the CDR3: TGCGCCAGCAGCCAAGGGCTAGCGGGAGCCTACGAGCAGTACTTC. Amino acids: CASSQGLAGAYEQYF.

This sequence joins TRBV11-1 and TRBJ2-7; perhaps TRBD2 as D (6 bases). Germline V gene data show CDR1 as SGHAT and CDR2 as FQDESV (reference sequence). The CDR3 is made up of 15 amino acids. Trimming removed 5 bases from V and 5 bases from J, with 19 bases in between. DNA for the CDR3: TGTGCCAGCAGCCCCCGACTGGGCGGGGAGGACGAGCAGTACTTC. Translation: CASSPRLGGEDEQYF.

In DNA, the CDR3 is TGTGCCTGGAGTGCTGGTGGGCCCTACGAGCAGTACTTC. Translation: CAWSAGGPYEQYF. V usage is TRBV30 and J usage is TRBJ2-7; D is uncertain. This CDR3 has 13 amino acids. The germline V gene has CDR1 GTSNPN and CDR2 SVGIG (reference sequence). V lost 1 base and J lost 2, with 9 bases in between.

The J gene is TRBJ1-3, the V gene TRBV7-2; 7 bases map to TRBD1. V trimming: 5 bases; J trimming: 4 bases; junction bases outside the gene matches: 5. Per germline, CDR1 SGHTA and CDR2 FQGNSA. The CDR3 totals 14 residues. The CDR3 DNA sequence: TGTGCCAGCAGCCCAGGGGGTCTAGGAAACACCATATATTTT. Translated: CASSPGGLGNTIYF.

V usage is TRBV5-6 and J usage is TRBJ1-4; no clear D gene. V lost 6 bases to trimming and J lost 0 bases, with 9 bases between them. The CDR3 loop spans 14 amino acids. The germline V gene has CDR1 SGHDT and CDR2 YYEEEE. CDR3 DNA sequence: TGTGCCAGCAAACTGGGCGCAACTAATGAAAAACTGTTTTTT. Amino acid sequence: CASKLGATNEKLFF. Full variable domain (outside the CDR3, taken from reference TRBV5-6 and TRBJ1-4): DAGVTQSPTHLIKTRGQQVTLRCSPKSGHDTVSWYQQALGQGPQFIFQYYEEEERQRGNFPDRFSGHQFPNYSSELNVNALLLGDSALYLCASKLGATNEKLFFGSGTQLSVL.

The V and J genes are TRBV7-9 and TRBJ2-7; D perhaps matches TRBD2 (6 bases). Germline-derived CDR1 and CDR2 are SEHNR and FQNEAQ (reference sequence). Trimming cost V 0 bases and J 3 bases, with 18 bases left between them. The CDR3 has 17 residues. DNA for the CDR3: TGTGCCAGCAGCTTAGCGACGGGAGTCCCCCTATTCTACGAGCAGTACTTC. Translating it yields CASSLATGVPLFYEQYF.

J is TRBJ2-3 and V is TRBV4-1; D might be TRBD1 or TRBD2, each matching 5 bases. Trimming removed 3 bases from V and 0 bases from J, with 10 bases in between. CDR3 length: 15 residues. CDR1 is MGHRA, CDR2 YSYEKL, per germline. CDR3 region: CASSQGTSSTDTQYF. The CDR3 coding sequence is TGCGCCAGCAGCCAGGGGACGTCTAGCACAGATACGCAGTATTTT.

The chain combines TRBV5-8 with TRBJ1-2; TRBD1 aligns across 9 bases. This CDR3 spans 15 amino acids. V trimming: 4 bases; J trimming: 4 bases; junction bases outside the gene matches: 8. Germline CDR1 and CDR2: SGHTS and YDEGEE. The CDR3 here is CASSLDRGWGYGYTF. In DNA, the CDR3 is TGTGCCAGCAGCCTGGACAGGGGTTGGGGCTATGGCTACACCTTC. Looking up the rest from reference TRBV5-8 and TRBJ1-2 gives the full variable domain: EAGVTQSPTHLIKTRGQQATLRCSPISGHTSVYWYQQALGLGLQFLLWYDEGEERNRGNFPPRFSGRQFPNYSSELNVNALELEDSALYLCASSLDRGWGYGYTFGSGTRLTVV.

In DNA form, the CDR3 reads TGTGCCAGTAGTTCCTGGCAGGGATCAAAAGAGACCCAGTACTTC. Translation: CASSSWQGSKETQYF. The chain recombines TRBV19 with TRBJ2-5, with D possibly matching TRBD1 (5 bases). This CDR3 has 15 amino acids. Trimming stripped 5 bases from V and 3 bases from J, with 16 bases between. The germline gives CDR1 LNHDA, CDR2 SQIVND (reference sequence).

The chain is built from TRBV9 and TRBJ1-2, with TRBD1 as a possible D gene (6 bases). V gave up 0 bases and J gave up 5 bases, with 11 bases separating them. Germline V gene sequence: CDR1 SGDLS, CDR2 YYNGEE. This CDR3 region has 14 residues. The CDR3 reads CASSVERGAYGYTF. CDR3 nucleotide sequence: TGTGCCAGCAGCGTAGAAAGGGGGGCTTATGGCTACACCTTC. Full variable domain (remainder filled in from reference TRBV9 and TRBJ1-2): DSGVTQTPKHLITATGQRVTLRCSPRSGDLSVYWYQQSLDQGLQFLIQYYNGEERAKGNILERFSAQQFPDLHSELNLSSLELGDSALYFCASSVERGAYGYTFGSGTRLTVV.

This chain connects TRBV27 to TRBJ1-5; possibly TRBD1 for D (6 bases). Per the germline V gene, CDR1 is MNHEY and CDR2 is SMNVEV (reference sequence). Trimming pared 4 bases from V and 4 bases from J, leaving 29 bases between. This CDR3 spans 20 amino acids. CDR3 amino acids: CASSSKAVTTGMLWNQPQHF. The CDR3 DNA reads as TGTGCCAGCAGTTCGAAGGCCGTTACAACAGGGATGTTATGGAATCAGCCCCAGCATTTT.

The sample holds one count of this clone. The chain carries TRBV28 and TRBJ1-5, with 9 bases matching TRBD1. The germline V gene encodes CDR1 MDHEN and CDR2 SYDVKM. The CDR3 has 16 amino acids. Trimming cost V 1 base and J 2 bases; bases outside gene matches: 3. CDR3 in amino acids: CASSLSGQGGNQPQHF. CDR3 nucleotide sequence: TGTGCCAGCAGTTTATCGGGACAGGGAGGCAATCAGCCCCAGCATTTT.

This sequence joins TRBV14 and TRBJ2-3; possible D gene TRBD1, 5 bases. This CDR3 is 14 amino acids long. Germline V lookup: CDR1 SGHDN, CDR2 FVKESK. Trimming removed 5 bases from V and 8 bases from J, with 17 bases in between. The CDR3 nucleotides are TGTGCCAGCAGCTCTCCGACAGCCGGTGGTACGCAGTATTTT. Protein: CASSSPTAGGTQYF.

This chain connects TRBV9 to TRBJ2-2; D possibly uses TRBD1 or TRBD2 (5 bases each). From germline, CDR1 is SGDLS and CDR2 YYNGEE. The CDR3 loop spans 15 amino acids. The germline V and J ends were trimmed by 3 bases and 1 base, with 10 bases remaining between them. In DNA form, the CDR3 reads TGTGCCAGCAGCGACGGGGCTGGGAACACCGGGGAGCTGTTTTTT. This gives the protein CASSDGAGNTGELFF.

This chain links TRBV5-4 with TRBJ1-1; 7 bases are shared with TRBD1. Germline V gives CDR1 SGHNT, CDR2 YYREEE (reference sequence). CDR3 length: 16 amino acids. V lost 5 bases and J lost 1; bases outside the gene matches: 11. CDR3 sequence reads: CASRETHRGRNTEAFF. DNA of the CDR3: TGTGCCAGCAGAGAAACTCACAGGGGAAGGAACACTGAAGCTTTCTTT.

This rearrangement joins TRBV10-3 to TRBJ2-7, with 13 bases aligning to TRBD2. The CDR3 is made up of 15 amino acids. V lost 8 bases and J lost 2; bases outside the gene matches: 6. Germline lookup yields CDR1 ENHRY and CDR2 SYGVKD. CDR3 amino acids: CAILLTSGGAYEQYF. The CDR3 DNA reads TGTGCCATCTTACTCACTAGCGGGGGGGCCTACGAGCAGTACTTC.

This chain uses TRBV7-6 with TRBJ2-7; D not certain. Germline CDR1 and CDR2: SGHVS and FNYEAQ. V gave up 0 bases and J gave up 5 bases, with 2 bases separating them. The CDR3 covers 11 residues. CDR3 bases: TGTGCCAGCAGCTTAGCGAACGAGCAGTACTTC. This encodes CASSLANEQYF.

Written as DNA, the CDR3 is TGTGCCAGCAGTACTGGGACAGGGGTTGCCTTCTCCTACAATGAGCAGTTCTTC. This gives the protein CASSTGTGVAFSYNEQFF. The rearrangement uses TRBV27 and TRBJ2-1; 10 bases fit TRBD1. This CDR3 has 18 residues. The V gene's germline CDR1 is MNHEY and CDR2 SMNVEV (reference sequence). J lost 0 bases, V lost 5 bases, and 10 bases had no gene match.

The chain links TRBV5-6 to TRBJ2-7, with 8 bases lining up with TRBD2. V gave up 3 bases and J gave up 7 bases; unmatched junction bases: 9. Germline CDR1 and CDR2: SGHDT and YYEEEE. The CDR3 is 14 residues long. This CDR3 is CASSSGLVLGEQYF. DNA for the CDR3: TGTGCCAGCAGCTCGGGACTAGTTTTGGGGGAGCAGTACTTC. Full variable domain (remainder filled in from reference TRBV5-6 and TRBJ2-7): DAGVTQSPTHLIKTRGQQVTLRCSPKSGHDTVSWYQQALGQGPQFIFQYYEEEERQRGNFPDRFSGHQFPNYSSELNVNALLLGDSALYLCASSSGLVLGEQYFGPGTRLTVT.

In its sample, this clone was seen once. The V gene is TRBV29-1, the J gene TRBJ1-1; TRBD1 is a possible D gene (5 bases). Between the trimmed V and J ends, which lost 4 bases and 3 bases, there was a span of 9 bases. CDR3 length: 12 residues. The V gene's germline CDR1 is SQVTM and CDR2 ANQGSEA. Here the CDR3 DNA reads TGCAGCGTTGGAAACAGGTACACTGAAGCTTTCTTT. Translating it yields CSVGNRYTEAFF.

The chain joins TRBV19 to TRBJ2-3; D is undetermined. The germline V and J ends were trimmed by 3 bases and 4 bases, with 11 bases remaining between them. CDR3 size: 14 residues. Per the germline V gene, CDR1 is LNHDA and CDR2 is SQIVND (reference sequence). CDR3 sequence reads: CASSIWAPPDTQYF. The CDR3 DNA reads as TGTGCCAGTAGTATTTGGGCCCCCCCAGATACGCAGTATTTT.

V is TRBV11-3 and J is TRBJ2-7; D ambiguous. Germline-derived CDR1 and CDR2 are SGHNT and YENEEA. With 3 bases removed from V and 2 bases from J, the gap between germline ends came to 8 bases. This CDR3 is 13 amino acids long. The CDR3 loop reads CASSFTEPYEQYF. The CDR3 region has the DNA TGTGCCAGCAGCTTTACAGAGCCCTACGAGCAGTACTTC. The complete variable domain, with remaining parts taken from reference TRBV11-3 and TRBJ2-7, reads EAGVVQSPRYKIIEKKQPVAFWCNPISGHNTLYWYLQNLGQGPELLIRYENEEAVDDSQLPKDRFSAERLKGVDSTLKIQPAELGDSAVYLCASSFTEPYEQYFGPGTRLTVT.

This clone occurred a few times. This chain links TRBV9 with TRBJ1-5; D not certain. Trimming cost V 0 bases and J 5 bases, with 12 bases left between them. The CDR3 is made up of 15 amino acids. Germline CDR1 is SGDLS and CDR2 is YYNGEE. The CDR3, as DNA: TGTGCCAGCAGCGTAGGTGGGTCTTGGGATCAGCCCCAGCATTTT. Amino acid sequence: CASSVGGSWDQPQHF.

In the case of this clone: Germline is not matched at one junction end, which may reflect a read error. V usage is TRBV7-7 and J usage is TRBJ2-1; 8 positions agree with TRBD2. CDR1 is SSHAT and CDR2 is FNYEAQ in the germline V gene (reference sequence). The CDR3 spans 17 residues. The CDR3: CASSLGLLAGGVYEQFF. The CDR3, as DNA: TGTGCTAGCAGCTTAGGTCTTCTGGCGGGAGGTGTATATGAGCAGTTCTTC.

This clone appeared once. The rearrangement links TRBV5-1 to TRBJ2-1, with TRBD2 identical over 12 bases. The V segment lost 5 bases and the J segment 4 bases; nucleotides outside the gene matches: 7. CDR1 and CDR2 (germline): SGHRS, YFSETQ. There are 16 residues in the CDR3. CDR3 DNA: TGCGCCAGCAGAACGGGGACTAGCGGGCCTTACAATGAGCAGTTCTTC. It translates to CASRTGTSGPYNEQFF. The full variable domain, completed using reference TRBV5-1 and TRBJ2-1, is KAGVTQTPRYLIKTRGQQVTLSCSPISGHRSVSWYQQTPGQGLQFLFEYFSETQRNKGNFPGRFSGRQFSNSRSEMNVSTLELGDSALYLCASRTGTSGPYNEQFFGPGTRLTVL.

The V gene is TRBV21-1, the J gene TRBJ1-5; the table's D call TRBD1 went unverified against the DNA. TRBV21-1 is deemed a pseudogene. The CDR3 has 12 residues. CDR3 sequence: CFDRGNNQPQHF. CDR3 DNA sequence: TGCTTCGACAGGGGGAACAATCAGCCCCAGCATTTT.